This passage covers 8 T cell receptor beta chains from one sample sequenced in a study of T cell changes during pregnancy in multiple sclerosis. Produced via immunoSEQ multiplex PCR; TCRdb's table is partial and in-frame only. Altogether some 80,000 clones are present, 90% to 95% being singletons, with the ten largest covering 0.85% to 1.3%. The specimen comprised peripheral blood, sampled in the second trimester of pregnancy. The receptors come from a female donor with multiple sclerosis, enrolled in a pregnancy study.

The rearrangement joins TRBV29-1 to TRBJ1-4, with a weak D call TRBD1 (5 bases). The CDR3 extends over 15 amino acids. Between the trimmed V and J ends, which lost 0 bases and 2 bases, there was a span of 10 bases. The germline CDR1 and CDR2 sequences are SQVTM and ANQGSEA. This chain's CDR3 is CSVEDPGGTNEKLFF. The CDR3 region has the DNA TGCAGCGTTGAAGATCCGGGGGGGACTAATGAAAAACTGTTTTTT.

This clone was recorded only once. This chain links TRBV6-6 with TRBJ1-5; D may be TRBD1 (5 bases). This CDR3 region has 15 residues. Trimming removed 6 bases at V and 0 bases at J, with 12 bases between. Germline values: CDR1 MNHNY, CDR2 SVGAGI (reference sequence). CDR3 sequence: CASRETVYSNQPQHF. The DNA for the CDR3 is TGTGCCAGCAGAGAGACAGTTTATAGCAATCAGCCCCAGCATTTT.

The genes are TRBV5-5 and TRBJ2-7; 8 bases match TRBD2. CDR1 and CDR2 from the germline V gene are SGHKS and YYEKEE (reference sequence). Losses at the gene ends were 2 bases for V and 2 bases for J; bases not matched to a gene: 9. CDR3 length equals 16 residues. Written as DNA, the CDR3 is TGTGCCAGCAGCTTTTCCGTAGCGGGACTAGCCTACGAGCAGTACTTC. Protein: CASSFSVAGLAYEQYF. Complete variable domain (other parts from reference TRBV5-5 and TRBJ2-7): DAGVTQSPTHLIKTRGQQVTLRCSPISGHKSVSWYQQVLGQGPQFIFQYYEKEERGRGNFPDRFSARQFPNYSSELNVNALLLGDSALYLCASSFSVAGLAYEQYFGPGTRLTVT.

J is TRBJ2-7 and V is TRBV5-4; 7 bases fit TRBD1. There are 14 residues in the CDR3. Germline V gives CDR1 SGHNT, CDR2 YYREEE (reference sequence). The V and J ends lost 3 bases and 0 bases, in that order; junction bases with no gene match: 3. The CDR3 loop reads CASSYRQGSYEQYF. CDR3 DNA sequence: TGTGCCAGCAGCTACCGACAGGGCTCCTACGAGCAGTACTTC.

The CDR3 protein is CATSRGTRTDTQYF. The CDR3 DNA reads TGTGCCACCAGCAGAGGGACTAGGACAGATACGCAGTATTTT. The chain employs TRBV15 and TRBJ2-3; TRBD2 agrees at 7 bases. Trimming at V came to 1 base and at J to 3 bases, leaving 1 base not matched to a gene. Germline-derived CDR1 and CDR2 are LNHNV and YYDKDF (reference sequence). The CDR3 totals 14 residues. The entire variable domain, with the rest obtained from reference TRBV15 and TRBJ2-3, is as follows: DAMVIQNPRYQVTQFGKPVTLSCSQTLNHNVMYWYQQKSSQAPKLLFHYYDKDFNNEADTPDNFQSRRPNTSFCFLDIRSPGLGDTAMYLCATSRGTRTDTQYFGPGTRLTVL.

This rearrangement joins TRBV6-1 to TRBJ1-2, with D tentatively TRBD1 (6 bases). Trimming pared 8 bases from V and 4 bases from J, leaving 17 bases between. This CDR3 region has 14 residues. Germline assignment: CDR1 MNHNS and CDR2 SASEGT. CDR3 loop: CASGRAQGPYGYTF. As DNA, the CDR3 is TGTGCCAGCGGGAGAGCTCAGGGGCCCTATGGCTACACCTTC.

In DNA form, the CDR3 reads TGTGCCAGCAGCTTAGGTTCTTTTAGCGGCTCAGAGCAGTATTTT. Translated, it gives CASSLGSFSGSEQYF. This chain links TRBV7-2 with TRBJ2-3, with a weak D call TRBD2 (6 bases). Germline V CDR1 and CDR2: SGHTA, FQGNSA. V lost 1 base to trimming and J lost 11 bases, with 19 bases between them. This CDR3 is built from 15 residues.

The chain has TRBV28 and TRBJ1-5; perhaps TRBD1 as D (6 bases). Germline values: CDR1 MDHEN, CDR2 SYDVKM. Trimming left V 8 bases short and J 3 bases short, with 20 bases between. CDR3 size: 16 residues. CDR3 region: CASRVLVTGINQPQHF. CDR3 DNA: TGTGCCAGCCGAGTTTTGGTAACAGGGATCAATCAGCCCCAGCATTTT.